This T cell receptor (beta chain) emerged from a study of cytomegalovirus exposure and HLA in healthy donors. Study-level information: According to later analysis, the same platform produced the approximately 120 validation and 666 first-cohort repertoires. Whole-study results and caveats: Listed as cytomegalovirus-associated were roughly 180 TCR beta chains.

Assay used: immunoSEQ multiplex PCR; TCRdb lists only in-frame clones, some missing. The top ten hold 4.5% to 6% of the sample, which has 200,000 or so clones, approximately 82% seen once. This clone was counted between two and nine times. Its antigen is currently unknown. The germline gives CDR1 MNHEY, CDR2 SMNVEV (reference sequence). The CDR3 sequence is 16 residues long. Unmatched junction bases numbered 13, after V lost 6 bases and J lost 5 bases. The donors were part of the validation cohort of around 110 subjects. That cohort was separate from the first cohort, which comprised 550 to 750 subjects.

This receptor was taken from a woman between 18 and 30 years old in good health and CMV-seronegative. The chain has TRBV27 and TRBJ2-5; 9 nucleotides align to TRBD2. Sequencing input: PBMCs. CDR3 DNA: TGTGCCAGCAGCTCCTCTGCTAGCGGGATGAGGGAGACCCAGTACTTC. Encoded protein: CASSSSASGMRETQYF.